This T cell receptor beta chain was recorded in a study of T cell changes during pregnancy in multiple sclerosis. Germline values: CDR1 MDHEN, CDR2 SYDVKM. V lost 3 bases and J 3 bases, leaving 12 bases between the germline ends. The CDR3 is 15 residues long. Only in-frame clones appear in the TCRdb table, and some are missing; sequencing was by immunoSEQ multiplex PCR. The table lists more than 85,000 clones, more than 90% of them singletons. The source is a female donor with multiple sclerosis, enrolled in a pregnancy study. The genes are TRBV28 and TRBJ2-4, with a possible D match to TRBD1 (6 bases). Sample: peripheral blood, taken in the second trimester of pregnancy. This CDR3 reads CASSFPEGGKNIQYF. The CDR3 DNA is TGTGCCAGCAGTTTCCCAGAAGGGGGCAAAAACATTCAGTACTTC.